This T cell receptor beta chain was recorded in a study of blood T cells in healthy people across ages. The second PCR ran about 6 to 11 cycles with a sample-barcoded 5' primer and J-beta primers. TCRdb ran MiXCR on the 5' RACE reads and lists one entry per CDR3 protein. Among about 1,400,000 distinct CDR3 sequences listed, approximately 59% were seen once. The CDR3 runs 15 residues. V was pared by 2 bases and J by 3 bases, with 8 bases of the junction left unmatched. Germline CDR1 and CDR2: DFQATT and SNEGSKA (reference sequence). Study conclusions and caveats: Naive T cell percentage strongly correlated with TCR beta diversity. Both naive CD4+ cell counts and diversity were greater in long-lived donors than in aged donors. No one knew whether donors had CMV, which possibly confounded expanded clonotype changes.

Comments on this clonotype: The antigen remains undetermined.

The chain joins TRBV20-1 to TRBJ2-7; TRBD2 matches at 9 bases. The sequenced material came from blood. The source of this sequence is a man younger than 35 in good health. CDR3 loop: CSARSLAGPVYEQYF. DNA of the CDR3: TGCAGTGCTAGAAGCCTAGCGGGGCCCGTCTACGAGCAGTACTTC.